The clone carrying this TCR beta chain was picked up a small number of times. Its cognate antigen is unknown. Germline assignment: CDR1 DFQATT and CDR2 SNEGSKA (reference sequence). Trimming took 4 bases from V and 5 from J; bases not matched to a gene: 7. The CDR3 covers 13 residues. The data derive from a study of T-cell memory formation after mild COVID-19. Overall study context: There were largely donor-specific TCR clusters. General study findings and limits: The appearance of some responding clones in pre-infection memory suggested that cross-reactive memory joined.

5'RACE, which relied on constant-segment primers, yielded TCR alpha and TCR beta cDNA libraries carrying sample barcodes and UMIs. MiXCR, run by TCRdb on the 5' RACE reads, gives a single entry per CDR3 protein. The sample holds 300,000 to 400,000 distinct CDR3 sequences, 10% to 15% seen once. This rearrangement joins TRBV20-1 to TRBJ2-5; 7 bases match TRBD1. The clonotype originates from a man between 18 and 29 years old who had mild COVID-19 (a few samples of this study predate the infection). Cell type and time point are not known. Sample: PBMCs or a T cell subset sorted from them (not recorded which). CDR3 nucleotide sequence: TGCAGTGCTACCCACAGGGGCAGGGAGACCCAGTACTTC. As protein: CSATHRGRETQYF.